These 11 T cell receptor beta chains originate from one sample sequenced in a study of early T cells in non-severe SARS-CoV-2 infection. TCRdb re-analysed the 5' RACE reads in MiXCR, keeping a single row per CDR3 protein. Of around 19,000 distinct CDR3 sequences in the sample, around 5% were seen once. The material sequenced was whole blood. Every receptor here comes from an adult who was a healthcare worker with PCR-confirmed SARS-CoV-2 infection or an uninfected control (not recorded which).

About this clonotype itself: This could be a read error, since a much larger clone is one nucleotide away. The chain carries TRBV7-8 and TRBJ2-7; D unclear. This CDR3 has 13 residues. V lost 1 base to trimming and J lost 0 bases, with 4 bases between them. Germline V lookup: CDR1 SGHVS, CDR2 FQNEAQ. The CDR3 loop reads CASSLDTSYEQYF. The DNA for the CDR3 is TGTGCCAGCAGCTTAGACACCTCCTACGAGCAGTACTTC.

This clonotype was seen repeatedly, ten times or more. V usage is TRBV7-3 and J usage is TRBJ2-5, with 10 bases matching TRBD1. Germline V gene data show CDR1 as SGHTA and CDR2 as FQGTGA. The CDR3 consists of 15 residues. Trimming cost V 5 bases and J 1 base; bases outside gene matches: 4. DNA for the CDR3: TGTGCCAGCAGCAAAGGGACAGGGGCCCAAGAGACCCAGTACTTC. Translated: CASSKGTGAQETQYF.

This clonotype was seen many times. The rearrangement links TRBV9 to TRBJ1-1; D possibly corresponds to TRBD1 (5 bases). This CDR3 comprises 15 residues. V was pared by 5 bases and J by 6 bases, with 20 bases between. Germline V lookup: CDR1 SGDLS, CDR2 YYNGEE. Here the CDR3 reads CASSKDSAWSAEAFF. In DNA, the CDR3 is TGTGCCAGCAGTAAAGACAGCGCTTGGTCCGCTGAAGCTTTCTTT.

The chain joins TRBV28 to TRBJ2-7; TRBD2 agrees at 12 bases. Germline assignment: CDR1 MDHEN and CDR2 SYDVKM. Losses at the gene ends were 6 bases for V and 4 bases for J; bases not matched to a gene: 19. The CDR3 spans 19 residues. The CDR3 protein is CASSQGLAGPSEKSYEQYF. CDR3 in DNA: TGTGCCAGCAGCCAGGGACTAGCGGGTCCAAGTGAAAAAAGTTACGAGCAGTACTTC.

At least ten counts were recorded for this clonotype. The V gene is TRBV6-6, the J gene TRBJ1-5; D is unresolved. The length of the CDR3 is 16 residues. Trimming took off 4 bases at V and 3 bases at J, with 16 bases between the two ends. Germline assignment: CDR1 MNHNY and CDR2 SVGAGI (reference sequence). The CDR3 DNA is TGTGCCAGCAGTTTGTGGAGGGCCAACCACAATCAGCCCCAGCATTTT. Amino acids: CASSLWRANHNQPQHF.

CDR3 nucleotides: TGCGCCAGCAGCATATCGACAGGGGCTCGGGATTCACCCCTCCACTTT. This codes for CASSISTGARDSPLHF. The chain carries TRBV5-1 and TRBJ1-6, with 8 bases identical to TRBD1. The ends lost 4 bases at V and 8 bases at J; junction bases unmatched: 11. CDR3 length: 16 amino acids. The germline V gene encodes CDR1 SGHRS and CDR2 YFSETQ.

This clonotype is judged medium-sized. J is TRBJ2-6 and V is TRBV7-2; D might be TRBD2 (5 bases). This CDR3 has 16 amino acids. Germline CDR1 reads SGHTA; CDR2 reads FQGNSA. Deletions cut 7 bases from V and 0 bases from J, with 13 bases between. The CDR3 region is CASILGAYSGANVLTF. Here the CDR3 DNA reads TGTGCCAGCATCCTGGGAGCCTACTCTGGGGCCAACGTCCTGACTTTC.

This clonotype was found many times. The chain has TRBV12-3 or TRBV12-4 and TRBJ2-1; perhaps TRBD2 as D (7 bases). The V gene lost 5 bases and the J gene lost 15 bases, with 17 bases spanning the gap. CDR3 length: 12 amino acids. DNA of the CDR3: TGTGCCAGCAGTGTCGCGGGGGCGCGAAGGTTCTTC. Translated, it gives CASSVAGARRFF.

This clonotype was counted many times. The chain uses TRBV7-9 and TRBJ2-7, with 7 bases lining up with TRBD1. CDR3 length equals 14 residues. CDR1 SEHNR and CDR2 FQNEAQ come from the germline V gene (reference sequence). V shed 8 bases, J shed 5 bases, and the junction held 12 bases outside the gene matches. In DNA form, the CDR3 reads TGTGCCAGCTCCATTGGCAGGGGGAACCACGAGCAGTACTTC. This translates into CASSIGRGNHEQYF. The whole variable domain, remainder taken from reference TRBV7-9 and TRBJ2-7, is DTGVSQNPRHKITKRGQNVTFRCDPISEHNRLYWYRQTLGQGPEFLTYFQNEAQLEKSRLLSDRFSAERPKGSFSTLEIQRTEQGDSAMYLCASSIGRGNHEQYFGPGTRLTVT.

The sample holds many counts of this clonotype. The CDR3 loop is CASSPTSAGQETQYF. The CDR3 nucleotides are TGTGCCAGCAGCCCGACTAGCGCTGGACAAGAGACCCAGTACTTC. The chain is built from TRBV5-5 and TRBJ2-5, with 8 nucleotides matching TRBD2. The CDR3 is 15 residues long. Germline assignment: CDR1 SGHKS and CDR2 YYEKEE (reference sequence). V dropped 4 bases and J dropped 2; count of bases not matched to a gene: 7.

This clonotype was observed many times. J is TRBJ2-7 and V is TRBV10-3; D perhaps matches TRBD2 (5 bases). V lost 10 bases and J 5 bases, leaving 12 bases between the germline ends. The germline V gene has CDR1 ENHRY and CDR2 SYGVKD. There are 11 residues in the CDR3. The CDR3 DNA reads as TGTGCCACCGGCCGGGGTAACGAGCAGTACTTC. Its protein product is CATGRGNEQYF.